These 11 T cell receptor beta chains share one sample of origin, sequenced in a study of CD8+CD57+ T cells in acquired aplastic anemia. Genomic DNA constituted the template upon which TCR beta VDJ and CDR3 profiling was performed. TCRdb re-analysed the reads in MiXCR, keeping a single row per CDR3 protein. This table holds under 250,000 distinct CDR3 sequences, roughly two thirds found once. Selection for sequencing was limited to patients who had shown CD8+CD57+ cell expansion by flow cytometry. The sample taken for sequencing was sorted CD4+, CD8+, or CD8+CD57+ T cells (not recorded which) from PBMCs. The source is a human donor with aplastic anemia.

This clonotype was counted between two and nine times. This may be a read error: a much more frequent sequence differs by one nucleotide. This chain connects TRBV6-1 to TRBJ2-7; TRBD2 aligns across 9 bases. The CDR3 is 14 residues long. The junction had 8 bases not matched to a gene; V was cut back by 7 bases and J by 4 bases. Per germline, CDR1 MNHNS and CDR2 SASEGT. CDR3 sequence reads: CASNISGGSYEQYF. Written as DNA, the CDR3 is TGTGCCAGCAATATCAGCGGGGGGTCTTACGAGCAGTACTTC.

The rearrangement uses TRBV5-6 and TRBJ1-2, with a weak D call TRBD1 (5 bases). This CDR3 has 14 residues. The germline V gene encodes CDR1 SGHDT and CDR2 YYEEEE. Trimming took off 4 bases at V and 8 bases at J, with 18 bases between the two ends. The CDR3 DNA follows: TGTGCCAGCAGCCAGGGTATCAGGGTGCCCGGCTACACCTTC. Translated, it gives CASSQGIRVPGYTF. The full variable domain, with the rest looked up from reference TRBV5-6 and TRBJ1-2, is DAGVTQSPTHLIKTRGQQVTLRCSPKSGHDTVSWYQQALGQGPQFIFQYYEEEERQRGNFPDRFSGHQFPNYSSELNVNALLLGDSALYLCASSQGIRVPGYTFGSGTRLTVV.

The genes are TRBV7-2 and TRBJ2-2; no reliable D call. Per the germline V gene, CDR1 is SGHTA and CDR2 is FQGNSA. Trimming took off 1 base at V and 3 bases at J, with 6 bases between the two ends. The CDR3 runs 14 residues. The CDR3 here is CASSLGQDTGELFF. CDR3 bases: TGTGCCAGCAGCTTAGGCCAAGACACCGGGGAGCTGTTTTTT.

The gene calls are TRBV19 and TRBJ2-7; the D gene is possibly TRBD2 (6 bases). Trimming stripped 5 bases from V and 1 base from J, with 9 bases between. The CDR3 consists of 13 residues. Germline V gene data show CDR1 as LNHDA and CDR2 as SQIVND (reference sequence). CDR3 region: CASSWGLSYEQYF. The CDR3 DNA is TGTGCCAGTAGTTGGGGACTTTCCTACGAGCAGTACTTC.

J is TRBJ2-5 and V is TRBV20-1, with D tentatively TRBD1 or TRBD2 (5 bases each). With 1 base removed from V and 5 bases from J, the gap between germline ends came to 14 bases. CDR3 length: 14 amino acids. Germline CDR1 reads DFQATT; CDR2 reads SNEGSKA (reference sequence). The CDR3 is CSARANVRDETQYF. For the CDR3, the DNA is TGCAGTGCTAGAGCAAACGTCAGGGACGAGACCCAGTACTTC.

The chain joins TRBV7-8 to TRBJ2-3, with a weak D call TRBD2 (7 bases). This CDR3 spans 17 amino acids. Germline V gene sequence: CDR1 SGHVS, CDR2 FQNEAQ. The ends were cut back, 4 bases at V and 0 bases at J, with 17 bases in the middle. CDR3 sequence reads: CASSSARGAASTDTQYF. CDR3 coding DNA: TGTGCCAGCAGCTCCGCTCGGGGGGCGGCTAGCACAGATACGCAGTATTTT.

This chain uses TRBV5-5 with TRBJ2-7, with 9 bases that match TRBD2. The CDR3 totals 16 residues. Losses at the gene ends were 4 bases for V and 2 bases for J; bases not matched to a gene: 10. CDR1 SGHKS and CDR2 YYEKEE come from the germline V gene (reference sequence). The CDR3 nucleotides are TGTGCCAGCAGCCCAAGGGCTAGCGGGACCACCTACGAGCAGTACTTC. Protein: CASSPRASGTTYEQYF.

The chain has TRBV7-2 and TRBJ2-1; D is uncertain. The germline V and J ends were trimmed by 5 bases and 0 bases, with 14 bases remaining between them. The CDR3 extends over 16 amino acids. Per germline, CDR1 SGHTA and CDR2 FQGNSA. The CDR3 region is CASSPWTRSSYNEQFF. DNA of the CDR3: TGTGCCAGCAGCCCGTGGACGCGCAGCTCCTACAATGAGCAGTTCTTC.

In this sample, this clonotype turned up once. The rearrangement links TRBV4-2 to TRBJ2-7, with D maybe TRBD2 (5 bases). Germline values: CDR1 LGHNA, CDR2 YNFKEQ. This CDR3 has 15 residues. V was clipped by 0 bases and J by 1 base, with 10 bases between them. The CDR3 region is CASSQDLSGSYEQYF. As DNA, the CDR3 is TGTGCCAGCAGCCAAGATCTGAGCGGTTCCTACGAGCAGTACTTC.

The V and J genes are TRBV7-2 and TRBJ2-7, with D perhaps TRBD2 (6 bases). Germline CDR1 SGHTA, CDR2 FQGNSA. Trimming cost V 2 bases and J 2 bases, with 10 bases left between them. The CDR3 length is 14 residues. CDR3 sequence: CASSLSREPYEQYF. DNA for the CDR3: TGTGCCAGCAGCTTAAGTCGGGAGCCCTACGAGCAGTACTTC.

The chain links TRBV11-2 to TRBJ1-6, with TRBD1 as a possible D gene (5 bases). The CDR3 has 14 amino acids. Trimming removed 5 bases at V and 8 bases at J, with 13 bases between. Germline CDR1 is SGHAT and CDR2 is FQNNGV. CDR3 residues: CASSRRGNDSPLHF. CDR3 DNA sequence: TGTGCCAGCAGCCGACGGGGGAACGATTCACCCCTCCACTTT.